This entry concerns a single T cell receptor (beta chain). The sample is drawn from a study of control samples from healthy donors and cancer patients. Data came from immunoSEQ multiplex PCR; TCRdb stores just in-frame clones and leaves some out. The table has under 200,000 clones, roughly 89% seen once. Losses at the gene ends were 4 bases for V and 2 bases for J; bases not matched to a gene: 6. The CDR3 is 15 amino acids. Looked up from germline, CDR1 is LNHDA and CDR2 is SQIVND (reference sequence). The chain links TRBV19 to TRBJ2-7; 9 bases line up with TRBD1. The origin of this receptor is a woman aged 25-40 years in good health. Sample: blood. In DNA form, the CDR3 reads TGTGCCAGTAGTAGGGGGACAGGGAGTCCCTACGAGCAGTACTTC. Translated, it gives CASSRGTGSPYEQYF.